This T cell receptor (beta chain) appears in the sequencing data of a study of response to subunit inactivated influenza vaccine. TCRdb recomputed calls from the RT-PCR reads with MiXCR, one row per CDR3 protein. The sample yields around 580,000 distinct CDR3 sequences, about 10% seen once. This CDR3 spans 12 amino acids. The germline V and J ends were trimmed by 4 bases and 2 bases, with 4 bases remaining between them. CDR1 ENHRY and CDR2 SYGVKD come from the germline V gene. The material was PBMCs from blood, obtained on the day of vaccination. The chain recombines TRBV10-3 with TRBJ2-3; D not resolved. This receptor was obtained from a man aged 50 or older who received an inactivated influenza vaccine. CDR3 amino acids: CAISAYTDTQYF. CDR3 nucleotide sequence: TGTGCCATCAGTGCCTACACAGATACGCAGTATTTT.